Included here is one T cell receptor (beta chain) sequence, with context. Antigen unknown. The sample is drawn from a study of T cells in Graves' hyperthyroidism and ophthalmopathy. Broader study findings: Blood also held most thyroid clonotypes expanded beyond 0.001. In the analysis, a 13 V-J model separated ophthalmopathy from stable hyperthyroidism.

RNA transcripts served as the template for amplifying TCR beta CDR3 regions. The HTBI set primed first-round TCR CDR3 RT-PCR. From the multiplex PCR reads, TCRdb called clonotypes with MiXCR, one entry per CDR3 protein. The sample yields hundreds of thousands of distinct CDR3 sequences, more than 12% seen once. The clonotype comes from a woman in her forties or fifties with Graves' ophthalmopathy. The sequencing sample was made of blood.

CDR3 bases: TGCAGTGCTGGACCACCTGGCAATGTTGGCGGGAGATTGGGTGAGACCCAGTACTTC. It codes for CSAGPPGNVGGRLGETQYF. This chain joins TRBV20-1 and TRBJ2-5; 7 nucleotides line up with TRBD2. The CDR3 has 19 amino acids. The germline CDR1 and CDR2 sequences are DFQATT and SNEGSKA (reference sequence). V dropped 5 bases and J dropped 5; count of bases not matched to a gene: 26.